This T cell receptor (beta chain) is drawn from a study of blood T cell repertoires in COVID-19 (dated by TCRdb to 2018 to 2020). Context from the whole study: Samples from collaborators originated in the United States, Italy and Spain and spanned both the acute and convalescent phases of COVID-19. The samples were drawn from two sources: the first 160 participants of the ongoing ImmuneRACE study, and 1,000 to 1,500 subjects contributed by 6 global collaborators. Sample metadata almost always included a de-identified subject ID, COVID-19 status, age in years and sex. The dataset comprised deeply sampled blood TCRbeta repertoires from subjects exposed to, actively infected with, or recovered from COVID-19. The repertoires were released in a freely available public database intended as a resource for research on the immune response to SARS-CoV-2. Where available, HLA class I and class II types were taken from metadata supplied by the sample provider and were not determined by assay-based typing. The prospective study material was composed of cDNA or gDNA derived from T cells, B-cell-depleted T cells, or PBMCs.

V is pared back by 0 bases and J by 4 bases, with 11 bases lying between the germline termini. The CDR3 covers 15 residues, taking in both the cysteine and the phenylalanine. The entry retains the CDR3 DNA only, 45 bases that are in frame from base 1. Taken from the germline V gene, the CDR1 and CDR2 loops are SGHTS and YDEGEE. This clone is a singleton in its sample. The antigen this receptor binds is unknown. No base-level quality is on record; no much larger clone is a single base apart. TCRbeta CDR3 regions were amplified from genomic DNA using the immunoSEQ Assay, a bias-controlled multiplex PCR. The authors' pipeline ran thus. Nucleated cell counts per sample were estimated from amplification of reference gene primers within the assay. To quantify the absolute abundance of each unique TCRbeta CDR3 rearrangement, sequence reads were collapsed and filtered. For each sample, productive Simpson clonality was calculated by taking the square root of Simpson's diversity index across productive rearrangements. TCRdb retrieved this table from immuneACCESS and kept in-frame rearrangements only. Not all clones are present; in checked studies, unresolved V genes account for under half, and no reason is known for the remainder. The V and J calls and clone size come from that table; D and trimming were worked out from the DNA. In this sample the table shows about 53,000 clones, 80% to 90% of which occur a single time. Clones ranked in the top ten supply under 5% of the sample.

Findings and caveats that apply to the study as a whole: The quantity of clinical and demographic metadata differed by source and by participant and was supplied without curation.

Collaborating institutions collected whole blood in K2EDTA tubes following their own protocols. Collaborator samples were shipped for TCRbeta analysis as frozen whole blood, isolated PBMCs, or DNA extracted from either sample type. This receptor was obtained from a man aged 50 or older with acute or convalescent COVID-19. The sample taken for sequencing was peripheral blood. The chain is made from TRBV5-8 and TRBJ1-5; perhaps TRBD1 is the D gene, with 5 bases matching. The CDR3 has the sequence CASSLDWTQNQPQHF. The DNA is TGTGCCAGCAGCTTGGATTGGACACAAAATCAGCCCCAGCATTTT.